A selection of T cell receptor beta chains follows, all from one sample in a study of shared clonotypes between healthy human individuals. Some clones are missing from TCRdb's copy, which holds only in-frame ones; the method was immunoSEQ multiplex PCR. This sample has some 2,000,000 clones, with 90% to 96% found just once. Sequenced material: naive CD4+ T cells sorted from blood. These receptors all come from a man between 18 and 35 years old in good health. Both conserved end residues are part of each CDR3. The D gene is left open where the match is weak. Size is omitted from some rows. Given values are once, few, many or a class for expanded clones.

TRBV25-1	NA	TRBD2	TRBJ2-7	TGTGCCAGCAGTGCTGGGACTAGCGGGAGGTACGAGCAGTACTTC	CASSAGTSGRYEQYF
TRBV9	NA	NA	TRBJ1-6	TGTGCCAGCAGCGTATTCCCGGCCGCGAATTCACCCCTCCACTTT	CASSVFPAANSPLHF
TRBV7-7	once	TRBD1	TRBJ2-5	TGTGCTAGCAGCTTAGTGGGACAGCTCGGGGAGACCCAGTACTTC	CASSLVGQLGETQYF
TRBV5-1	NA	TRBD1	TRBJ2-7	TGCGCCAGCAGCCCAGGACAGGGGGCCTACGAGCAGTACTTC	CASSPGQGAYEQYF
TRBV6-5	NA	NA	TRBJ2-1	TGTGCCAGCAGCTCGGGGACTGCCAATGAGCAGTTCTTC	CASSSGTANEQFF
TRBV28	NA	TRBD2	TRBJ2-1	TGTGCCAGCAGCCCGTTGGGCGGGGGGTCCTACAATGAGCAGTTCTTC	CASSPLGGGSYNEQFF
TRBV7-8	NA	TRBD1	TRBJ2-2	TGTGCCAGCAGCTTAGTAGACAGGGCTGGGGAGCTGTTTTTT	CASSLVDRAGELFF
TRBV5-1	NA	NA	TRBJ2-2	TGCGCCAGCAGCCCCCGGGCAGGGTCCACCGGGGAGCTGTTTTTT	CASSPRAGSTGELFF
TRBV30	NA	NA	TRBJ2-2	TGTGCCTGGAGTCCGGTAGGCACCGGGGAGCTGTTTTTT	CAWSPVGTGELFF
TRBV4-1	NA	TRBD1	TRBJ2-1	TGCGCCAGTTCAACCGGGACAGGGGAGAACAATGAGCAGTTCTTC	CASSTGTGENNEQFF
TRBV5-1	NA	TRBD2	TRBJ2-3	TGCGCCAGCAGCTTGGATAGCGGGGCAGATACGCAGTATTTT	CASSLDSGADTQYF
TRBV27	few	NA	TRBJ1-2	TGTGCCAGCAAACTACCGGGACCGAACTATGGCTACACCTTC	CASKLPGPNYGYTF
TRBV29-1	NA	TRBD1	TRBJ2-7	TGCAGCGTTGATTTCTGGGGACAGGGAGGCGAGCAGTACTTC	CSVDFWGQGGEQYF
TRBV7-6	NA	NA	TRBJ1-5	TGTGCCAGCAGCTTAGGGAACGGTCAGCCCCAGCATTTT	CASSLGNGQPQHF
TRBV7-3	NA	NA	TRBJ2-1	TGTGCCAGCAGCCGGATGGGATCCGGGAGCCGGGGGACCAATGAGCAGTTCTTC	CASSRMGSGSRGTNEQFF
TRBV5-4	NA	TRBD1	TRBJ2-7	TGTGCCAGCAGCCTCCGGGACAGGGTCTCCTACGAGCAGTACTTC	CASSLRDRVSYEQYF
TRBV5-1	NA	TRBD2	TRBJ2-3	TGCGCCAGCAGCTTTGCGAGCGGGAGGGCCGGCACAGATACGCAGTATTTT	CASSFASGRAGTDTQYF
TRBV6-1	NA	NA	TRBJ2-2	TGTGCCAGCAGTGAACTAGCGCACACCGGGGAGCTGTTTTTT	CASSELAHTGELFF
TRBV4-3	NA	NA	TRBJ2-5	TGCGCCAGCAGCCAAGATTCAGGGGCCTGGGAGACCCAGTACTTC	CASSQDSGAWETQYF
TRBV9	NA	TRBD1	TRBJ2-7	TGTGCCAGCAGCTTTGGGGACAGTTCCTACGAGCAGTACTTC	CASSFGDSSYEQYF
TRBV27	once	NA	TRBJ1-1	TGTGCCAGCAGTTTCCAGACAGCGATGAACACTGAAGCTTTCTTT	CASSFQTAMNTEAFF
TRBV9	NA	TRBD2	TRBJ2-3	TGTGCCAGCAGCATGCTAGCGGGAGAAACCACAGATACGCAGTATTTT	CASSMLAGETTDTQYF
TRBV6-1	once	NA	TRBJ1-1	TGTGCCAGCATAGAAGGAGGGATGATAGCTGAAGCTTTCTTT	CASIEGGMIAEAFF
TRBV15	NA	NA	TRBJ2-7	TGTGCCACCAGCAGAAATTACGAGCAGTACTTC	CATSRNYEQYF
TRBV7-9	NA	TRBD1	TRBJ2-5	TGTGCCAGCAGCTTTGGGGACAGGGACCAAGAGACCCAGTACTTC	CASSFGDRDQETQYF
TRBV6-7	NA	TRBD2	TRBJ2-3	TGTGCCAGCAGTTACTGCCTTCCGGGACTAGGCGGATTTGCTAGCACAGATACGCAGTATTTT	CASSYCLPGLGGFASTDTQYF
TRBV4-3	NA	TRBD1	TRBJ2-7	TGCGCCAGCAGCCACCACCCTCCGGGACAGGGATCCTACGAGCAGTACTTC	CASSHHPPGQGSYEQYF
TRBV7-2	NA	TRBD1	TRBJ2-5	TGTGCCAGCAGCTCGCGGACAGGGCCGCAGGAGACCCAGTACTTC	CASSSRTGPQETQYF
TRBV19	NA	NA	TRBJ2-7	TGTGCCAGTAGTATGGGGGGAGGAACCTACGAGCAGTACTTC	CASSMGGGTYEQYF
TRBV28	NA	NA	TRBJ2-5	TGTGCCAGCAGTTCCGAACCTCTACCCCAGACCCAGTACTTC	CASSSEPLPQTQYF
TRBV10-3	NA	NA	TRBJ2-7	TGTGCCATCAGTGTGGGTTCCTACGAGCAGTACTTC	CAISVGSYEQYF
TRBV7-2	NA	NA	TRBJ2-7	TGTGCCAGCAGCTTATCCCAATACGAGCAGTACTTC	CASSLSQYEQYF
TRBV4-1	NA	NA	TRBJ2-3	TGCGCCAGCAGCCGTCCACTAGCAGATACGCAGTATTTT	CASSRPLADTQYF
TRBV10-3	NA	NA	TRBJ1-6	TGTGCCAACTCAGGGGCGGATAATTCACCCCTCCACTTT	CANSGADNSPLHF
TRBV6-5	NA	NA	TRBJ1-4	TGTGCCAGCAGTTACGGACAGATTAATGAAAAACTGTTTTTT	CASSYGQINEKLFF
TRBV10-2	NA	NA	TRBJ1-2	TGCGCCAGCAGTGAAAACCCCAACTATGGCTACACCTTC	CASSENPNYGYTF
TRBV18	NA	NA	TRBJ1-1	TGTGCCAGCTCATCAGCGGATACCACTGAAGCTTTCTTT	CASSSADTTEAFF
TRBV18	NA	TRBD2	TRBJ2-7	TGTGCCAGCTCACCAGGGCTAGCGGGGGGGTACGAGCAGTACTTC	CASSPGLAGGYEQYF
TRBV5-1	NA	TRBD1	TRBJ1-1	TGCGCCAGCAGCTCCAAGGGGGCTTGGACGAACACTGAAGCTTTCTTT	CASSSKGAWTNTEAFF
TRBV6-5	NA	NA	TRBJ2-2	TGTGCCAGCAGTTCCGAGGAGGCCACCGGGGAGCTGTTTTTT	CASSSEEATGELFF
TRBV5-1	once	TRBD1	TRBJ1-4	TGCGCCAGCAGTCAGGGGGTCCTAAGTGAAAAACTGTTTTTT	CASSQGVLSEKLFF
TRBV11-2	NA	NA	TRBJ2-7	TGTGCCAGCAGCTTATCTCTCAACATCTACGAGCAGTACTTC	CASSLSLNIYEQYF
TRBV7-9	NA	NA	TRBJ2-7	TGTGCCAGCAGCTCAAGAGGGATAGAGCAGTACTTC	CASSSRGIEQYF
TRBV7-8	NA	NA	TRBJ2-3	TGTGCCAGCAGCTTACGGTGGCAGGATACGCAGTATTTT	CASSLRWQDTQYF
TRBV5-6	NA	NA	TRBJ2-7	TGTGCCAGCAGTCAGGTGAGGGGCGCAATCTACGAGCAGTACTTC	CASSQVRGAIYEQYF
TRBV18	NA	TRBD2	TRBJ2-1	TGTGCCAGCTCACCACAAGTAGCGGGAATTAATGAGCAGTTCTTC	CASSPQVAGINEQFF
TRBV9	NA	NA	TRBJ2-5	TGTGCCAGCAGCTGGGCCCATGGGGAGACCCAGTACTTC	CASSWAHGETQYF
TRBV4-2	NA	NA	TRBJ1-2	TGTGCCAGCAGCCAAGCCCCGACAGTCAACTATGGCTACACCTTC	CASSQAPTVNYGYTF
TRBV28	NA	NA	TRBJ1-1	TGTGCCAGCAGTTCCAGGGCGGGGGGCACTGAAGCTTTCTTT	CASSSRAGGTEAFF
TRBV11-2	once	NA	TRBJ2-1	TGTGCCAGCAGCAAAGGTCGGGGTAATGAGCAGTTCTTC	CASSKGRGNEQFF